This T cell receptor beta chain emerged from a study of T cell responses to AZD1222 COVID-19 vaccine. This CDR3 is 16 amino acids long. Germline V gene lookup returns CDR1 LNHDA and CDR2 SQIVND (reference sequence). V lost 1 base and J lost 0; bases outside the gene matches: 4. The table came from immunoSEQ multiplex PCR; TCRdb's copy has only in-frame clones and leaves some out. The repertoire has about 170,000 clones, about nine tenths of them found once; the top ten carry about 2.5%. Regarding this clone: Its antigen is unidentified.

Regarding the study as a whole: Only a handful of AZD1222 recipients, roughly 6 in all, had baseline seropositivity. The study found vaccine-associated CD4 TCRs spanning spike, dominant at 160-218 and 743-854.

This TCR was sampled from an adult in good health. The source material was peripheral blood, sampled on day 0 of AZD1222 vaccination. The V call is TRBV19, the J call TRBJ2-3; 7 nucleotides agree with TRBD2. The CDR3 coding sequence is TGTGCCAGTAGTATAGGCCTAGCGGAGAGCACAGATACGCAGTATTTT. This gives the protein CASSIGLAESTDTQYF.